This is a list of T cell receptor beta chains from one sample in a study of T cell repertoires in cytomegalovirus infection. MiXCR was run by TCRdb on the reads, yielding one entry per CDR3 protein. The table lists around 530,000 distinct CDR3 sequences, less than 30% of them singletons, with approximately 13% in the top ten. Material: PBMCs. Every receptor here comes from a human donor in good health (CMV status not recorded). Some clones in this sample may be carry-over from other donors' samples. CDR3s include the opening cysteine and the closing phenylalanine or tryptophan. A D gene is named only where the DNA matches it firmly. Rows give clone size only sometimes, using once, few, many, or a class for an expanded clone.

d_call,clone_size,j_call,v_call,cdr3_aa,cdr3_nt
NA,NA,TRBJ1-3,TRBV11-2,CASSLGGALEAPSGNTIYF,TGTGCCAGCAGCTTAGGGGGGGCACTCGAAGCGCCCTCTGGAAACACCATATATTTT
TRBD2,NA,TRBJ2-7,TRBV20-1,CSPLAAPEQYF,TGCAGTCCTCTAGCGGCCCCCGAGCAGTACTTC
NA,many,TRBJ1-6,TRBV7-2,CASSADRSRSPLHF,TGTGCCAGCAGCGCTGACAGGAGTAGATCACCCCTCCACTTT
TRBD1,NA,TRBJ1-5,TRBV7-2,CASSLPGQGRGNQPQHF,TGTGCCAGCAGCCTACCGGGACAGGGAAGGGGCAATCAGCCCCAGCATTTT
NA,few,TRBJ2-3,TRBV6-5,CASSYSGQISTDTQYF,TGTGCCAGCAGTTACTCCGGGCAGATTAGCACAGATACGCAGTATTTT
TRBD1,NA,TRBJ1-5,TRBV18,CASSPPVGQGSNQSQHF,TGTGCCAGCTCACCACCTGTAGGACAGGGGAGCAATCAGTCCCAGCATTTT
NA,few,TRBJ1-1,TRBV28,CASKQGVNTEAFF,TGTGCCTCGAAACAGGGCGTGAACACTGAAGCTTTCTTT
TRBD1,few,TRBJ1-3,TRBV6-5,CASSRGQAVFSGNTIYF,TGTGCCAGCAGTAGGGGACAGGCTGTTTTCTCTGGAAACACCATATATTTT
NA,NA,TRBJ2-3,TRBV19,CASSSSTPGHGTQYF,TGTGCCAGTAGTTCTTCCACACCGGGACACGGTACGCAGTATTTT
NA,few,TRBJ1-2,TRBV4-1,CASSLGEGNYGYTF,TGCGCCAGCAGCCTCGGGGAGGGTAACTATGGCTACACCTTC
NA,many,TRBJ2-3,TRBV2,CASSPTTTDTQYF,TGTGCCAGCAGCCCAACAACCACAGATACGCAGTATTTT
NA,NA,TRBJ1-4,TRBV2,CASHRGSNEKLFF,TGTGCCAGTCACCGAGGCTCTAATGAAAAACTGTTTTTT
NA,few,TRBJ2-2,TRBV28,CASSSPEGNTGELFF,TGTGCCAGCAGTTCCCCCGAGGGCAACACCGGGGAGCTGTTTTTT
NA,NA,TRBJ2-1,TRBV11-2,CASSIQGPFYNEQFF,TGTGCCAGCAGCATACAGGGTCCTTTCTACAATGAGCAGTTCTTC
NA,once,TRBJ1-6,TRBV12-3/TRBV12-4,CASSPTGSSYNSPLHF,TGTGCCAGCAGTCCCACAGGGAGCTCCTATAATTCACCCCTCCACTTT
NA,few,TRBJ2-7,TRBV20-1,CSARVGRQETWGLSYEQYF,TGCAGTGCTAGGGTGGGGCGACAGGAGACATGGGGGTTATCCTACGAGCAGTACTTC
TRBD2,NA,TRBJ2-3,TRBV12-3/TRBV12-4,CASSLGTSGRAFTDTQYF,TGTGCCAGCAGTCTCGGGACTAGCGGGAGGGCCTTCACAGATACGCAGTATTTT
NA,few,TRBJ1-5,TRBV7-2,CASSADGFNQPQHF,TGTGCCAGCAGCGCCGACGGATTCAATCAGCCCCAGCATTTT
TRBD1,few,TRBJ2-5,TRBV23-1,CASSSDRVGETQYF,TGCGCCAGCAGTTCGGACAGGGTTGGCGAGACCCAGTACTTC
TRBD2,NA,TRBJ2-1,TRBV11-2,CASSSGDALAAVF,TGTGCCAGCAGCTCAGGCGACGCTCTAGCGGCGGTCTTC
TRBD1,NA,TRBJ2-4,TRBV5-4,CASSLRGGLGIQYF,TGTGCCAGCAGCTTGCGAGGGGGCCTGGGCATTCAGTACTTC
NA,NA,TRBJ1-1,TRBV6-8,CASIDPLDRTNTEAFF,TGTGCCAGCATCGACCCTCTCGACAGGACGAACACTGAAGCTTTCTTT
TRBD1,NA,TRBJ1-4,TRBV3-1,CASSQRQGVANEKLFF,TGTGCCAGCAGCCAGCGCCAGGGGGTTGCTAATGAAAAACTGTTTTTT
NA,NA,TRBJ2-2,TRBV11-3,CASSLDLTGELFF,TGTGCCAGCAGCTTGGACTTGACCGGGGAGCTGTTTTTT
NA,NA,TRBJ1-1,TRBV6-5,CASSYSSGGTEAFF,TGTGCCAGCAGTTACTCGTCCGGGGGCACTGAAGCTTTCTTT
NA,NA,TRBJ2-1,TRBV4-3,CASSQDTGWSQPNNEQFF,TGCGCCAGCAGCCAAGATACCGGATGGAGCCAACCCAACAATGAGCAGTTCTTC
NA,NA,TRBJ2-7,TRBV18,CASSRDKGVGEQYF,TGTGCCAGCTCACGGGACAAGGGGGTAGGCGAGCAGTACTTC
NA,NA,TRBJ2-1,TRBV4-1,CASSQAPVAGAQNEQFF,TGCGCCAGCAGCCAAGCCCCTGTCGCAGGGGCGCAAAATGAGCAGTTCTTC
NA,many,TRBJ2-2,TRBV11-2,CASSPQNTGELFF,TGTGCCAGCAGCCCCCAGAACACCGGGGAGCTGTTTTTT
NA,NA,TRBJ1-2,TRBV7-8,CASTVQGLGVNYGYTF,TGTGCCAGCACCGTTCAAGGTCTAGGGGTAAACTATGGCTACACCTTC
NA,NA,TRBJ2-7,TRBV28,CASSFGGTAAYEQYF,TGTGCCAGCAGTTTCGGTGGAACTGCCGCCTACGAGCAGTACTTC
NA,many,TRBJ2-1,TRBV7-2,CASSVHNEQFF,TGTGCCAGCAGCGTTCATAATGAGCAGTTCTTC
TRBD2,NA,TRBJ2-1,TRBV20-1,CSRFKPRGDYYNEQFF,TGCAGTCGCTTCAAACCGAGAGGGGACTACTACAATGAGCAGTTCTTC
TRBD2,NA,TRBJ2-4,TRBV27,CASSPRGGGRHIQYF,TGTGCCAGCAGTCCTCGGGGGGGCGGGAGACACATTCAGTACTTC
NA,many,TRBJ1-2,TRBV6-6,CASSYSNLGYGYTF,TGTGCCAGCAGTTACTCGAATCTGGGATATGGCTACACCTTC
NA,many,TRBJ2-1,TRBV7-8,CASTYLGTGTLRDEQFF,TGTGCCAGCACGTATCTGGGAACCGGGACGCTCCGCGATGAGCAGTTCTTC
NA,NA,TRBJ1-1,TRBV6-4,CASSAFGGREAFF,TGTGCCAGCAGTGCCTTCGGTGGGCGTGAAGCTTTCTTT
NA,NA,TRBJ2-1,TRBV24-1,CATSDLRAYNEQFF,TGTGCCACCAGTGATTTGCGGGCCTACAATGAGCAGTTCTTC
NA,NA,TRBJ2-3,TRBV2,CASNPMQDTQYF,TGTGCCAGCAACCCAATGCAAGATACGCAGTATTTT
TRBD1,many,TRBJ1-4,TRBV7-2,CASSLDSGTGVEKLFF,TGTGCCAGCAGCCTAGACTCCGGGACAGGGGTTGAAAAACTGTTTTTT
TRBD2,NA,TRBJ2-1,TRBV7-9,CASSLVAGPRGEQFF,TGTGCCAGCAGCTTGGTAGCGGGCCCCCGGGGTGAGCAGTTCTTC
NA,NA,TRBJ2-1,TRBV4-3,CASSQVGAAADEQFF,TGCGCCAGCAGCCAAGTTGGGGCGGCCGCCGATGAGCAGTTCTTC
TRBD1,NA,TRBJ1-1,TRBV20-1,CSARRDRRSTEAFF,TGCAGTGCTAGGAGGGACAGGCGGTCCACTGAAGCTTTCTTT
TRBD2,NA,TRBJ2-3,TRBV6-5,CASSRDYPTDTQYF,TGTGCCAGCAGTCGGGACTATCCCACAGATACGCAGTATTTT
TRBD2,once,TRBJ2-1,TRBV10-3,CAITPGLGGDEQFF,TGTGCCATTACACCGGGACTAGGAGGCGATGAGCAGTTCTTC
NA,NA,TRBJ2-1,TRBV9,CASSIRTKPHEQFF,TGTGCCAGCAGCATACGAACAAAGCCCCATGAGCAGTTCTTC
NA,many,TRBJ2-5,TRBV7-9,CASSPPTTEGGWGTQYF,TGTGCCAGCAGCCCCCCTACGACTGAGGGGGGGTGGGGGACCCAGTACTTC
TRBD1,once,TRBJ1-2,TRBV24-1,CATRDGTANYGYTF,TGTGCCACCCGTGATGGGACAGCTAACTATGGCTACACCTTC
NA,NA,TRBJ2-1,TRBV5-8,CASSLEKRYNEQFF,TGTGCCAGCAGCTTGGAGAAGCGGTACAATGAGCAGTTCTTC
NA,many,TRBJ2-7,TRBV7-6,CASSLSTGNIEQYF,TGTGCCAGCAGCTTATCTACCGGGAATATCGAGCAGTACTTC
TRBD2,NA,TRBJ2-3,TRBV7-2,CASSFPGLAGATDTQYF,TGTGCCAGCAGCTTCCCCGGACTAGCGGGAGCCACAGATACGCAGTATTTT
TRBD1,NA,TRBJ1-6,TRBV10-3,CAIRSGGNSPLHF,TGTGCCATCAGATCAGGGGGTAATTCACCCCTCCACTTT
TRBD2,few,TRBJ2-1,TRBV7-6,CASSLLAGGSNEQFF,TGTGCCAGCAGCTTATTAGCGGGAGGATCCAATGAGCAGTTCTTC
NA,few,TRBJ2-6,TRBV6-2/TRBV6-3,CASSSSASGANVLTF,TGTGCCAGCAGTTCCTCTGCCTCTGGGGCCAACGTCCTGACTTTC
NA,NA,TRBJ2-3,TRBV19,CAPQTDTQYF,TGTGCCCCCCAGACAGATACGCAGTATTTT
TRBD1,once,TRBJ2-7,TRBV6-2/TRBV6-3,CASSYAVDRGHYEQYF,TGTGCCAGCAGTTACGCCGTCGACAGGGGCCACTACGAGCAGTACTTC
NA,NA,TRBJ1-4,TRBV30,CAWSARGEKLFF,TGTGCCTGGAGCGCGCGAGGTGAAAAACTGTTTTTT
NA,few,TRBJ1-2,TRBV12-3/TRBV12-4,CASTATGALNGYTF,TGTGCCAGCACTGCGACAGGAGCGCTGAATGGCTACACCTTC
TRBD1,many,TRBJ1-6,TRBV7-2,CASSSDDRGSPLHF,TGTGCCAGCAGCTCCGATGACAGGGGATCACCCCTCCACTTT